This T cell receptor (beta chain) is from a study of regulatory T cells in long-lasting Graves disease. This clonotype was seen repeatedly, ten times or more. Stated time point: newly diagnosed GD, antithyroid drugs for less than 3 months. TCR sequences were obtained from RNA taken from PBMCs. Germline V gene sequence: CDR1 SGHAT, CDR2 FQNNGV. The CDR3 consists of 19 residues. The V and J ends lost 2 bases and 9 bases, in that order; junction bases with no gene match: 22. TCR beta libraries were built with iRepertoire HTBI primers and Arm-PCR of CDR3 regions. A single record per CDR3 protein comes from TCRdb applying MiXCR to the multiplex PCR reads. The sample records some 370,000 distinct CDR3 sequences, approximately 12% being singletons. A further study also used this sample, focusing on T cells in Graves' hyperthyroidism and ophthalmopathy. From that study: In patients aged 18 to 65, hyperthyroidism was newly diagnosed, with duration under 2 months. A set of HTBI primers served as the primers for a first-round RT-PCR of the TCR CDR3. Most expanded thyroid clonotypes above 0.001 recurred in blood.

The starting material was peripheral blood mononuclear cells (PBMCs), obtained at new diagnosis, from a patient treated with antithyroid drugs. This sequence joins TRBV11-2 and TRBJ2-1; TRBD2 matches at 7 bases. The TCR sequence derives from a woman aged 18-29 years with Graves disease. CDR3 loop: CASSLFGGSSSGVPREQFF. In DNA form, the CDR3 reads TGTGCCAGCAGCTTATTTGGGGGGAGTAGCAGCGGGGTCCCGCGTGAGCAGTTCTTC.